There are many counts of the clone carrying this T cell receptor (beta chain). Its target is unknown. TCRdb reprocessed the RT-PCR reads with MiXCR, giving one entry per CDR3 protein. The sample shows roughly 710,000 distinct CDR3 sequences, 12% to 15% of them seen only once. This sample is part of a study of response to subunit inactivated influenza vaccine. This CDR3 region has 14 residues. CDR1 LGHNA and CDR2 YSLEER come from the germline V gene. The ends were cut back, 1 base at V and 6 bases at J, with 10 bases in the middle. Study-wide points: Few new T cells, the authors suggested, are recruited by each seasonal influenza vaccination.

The specimen was PBMCs from blood, collected 14 to 15 days before vaccination. The sequence came from a man aged 45-65 years who received an inactivated influenza vaccine. This sequence joins TRBV4-3 and TRBJ1-5; D possibly corresponds to TRBD1 (5 bases). The CDR3 sequence is CASSQGFQGQPQHF. CDR3 sequence (DNA): TGCGCCAGCAGCCAAGGTTTTCAGGGTCAGCCCCAGCATTTT.